This TCR beta chain was sequenced in a study of control samples from healthy donors and cancer patients (dated by TCRdb to about 2020). For this clone: Its antigen is currently not known. No base quality values were provided; no much bigger clone lies one nucleotide off.

Library creation used the immunoSEQ multiplex PCR assay. TCRdb obtained this table from immuneACCESS and retained in-frame rearrangements with V and J assigned. These tables miss some clones; where compared with another copy, unresolved V genes account for less than half of the shortfall, and the remainder is unexplained. This sample gives about 150,000 clones in total; 94% of them show up just once. The top ten constitute 8.5% of the sample. The sequence derives from a woman in her forties in good health. What was sequenced was blood.

The CDR3 protein is CASSLYSGEAFF. The nucleotide sequence reads TGTGCCAGCAGCTTATATTCGGGTGAAGCTTTCTTT. The chain is made from TRBV7-2 and TRBJ1-1, with an unclear D gene assignment. At the junction V is shortened by 2 bases and J by 7 bases, with 8 bases in between. Looking up the germline V gene yields CDR1 SGHTA and CDR2 FQGNSA. The CDR3 spans 12 residues, from the cysteine through the phenylalanine. Kept here is only the CDR3 DNA, which spans 36 bases and is read in frame from base 1.